This T cell receptor beta chain appears in the sequencing data of a study of tumor-infiltrating lymphocytes in primary liver carcinoma. Trimming removed 2 bases from V and 0 bases from J, with 15 bases in between. This CDR3 region has 17 residues. Looked up from germline, CDR1 is MNHEY and CDR2 is SVGEGT. This clonotype was detected many times. Germline DNA was also extracted, and blood RNA derived from unsorted whole blood. Total RNA amounting to 450 to 550 ng was the source from which TCR beta cDNA was made with a constant-region primer. Libraries covering TCR beta were generated through three nested multiplex PCR rounds (using a slightly modified ARM-PCR). The first two PCR rounds used TRBV1-TRBV30 forward primers with a C-beta reverse primer, 9 to 11 cycles each. Using its own MiXCR run on the multiplex PCR reads, TCRdb lists one record per CDR3 protein. The sample has approximately 330,000 distinct CDR3 sequences; approximately 64% are singletons.

The sample consisted of peripheral blood. This sequence was found in a middle-aged man with primary liver carcinoma and hepatitis B virus infection. The gene calls are TRBV6-2 or TRBV6-3 and TRBJ2-3; D is perhaps TRBD2 (5 bases). CDR3: CASSYPTTGLSTDTQYF. The CDR3 DNA reads TGTGCCAGCAGTTACCCGACCACTGGACTTAGCACAGATACGCAGTATTTT.